Below, 26 T cell receptor beta chains from the same sample are listed, as sequenced in a study of Ad26.COV2.S vaccination and SARS-CoV-2 variants. Method: immunoSEQ multiplex PCR; TCRdb's copy keeps in-frame clones and lacks some. Of approximately 410,000 clones listed, approximately 87% are singletons. Described treatment: around 19 received Ad26.COV2.S at low or high dose, single or two shots; roughly 5 received placebo; per-sample allocation not given. Collection of the samples took place on day 63 after the first injection of vaccine or placebo. The material was peripheral blood, obtained in a trial of Ad26.COV2.S vaccine versus placebo. The receptors originated from a person between 18 and 65 years old who received the Ad26.COV2.S COVID-19 vaccine or a placebo.

The chain employs TRBV5-6 and TRBJ1-3; D is unresolved. V gave up 0 bases and J gave up 4 bases, with 14 bases separating them. CDR1 SGHDT and CDR2 YYEEEE come from the germline V gene. The CDR3 loop spans 16 amino acids. The CDR3 region has the DNA TGTGCCAGCAGCTTGGGAGCGGCCCCACTAGGAAACACCATATATTTT. This sequence encodes CASSLGAAPLGNTIYF.

This chain uses TRBV25-1 with TRBJ2-5; 9 bases are a match to TRBD2. Germline assignment: CDR1 MGHDK and CDR2 SYGVNS. This CDR3 has 14 residues. V lost 6 bases, J lost 2 bases, and 4 bases stayed unmatched. The CDR3 sequence: CASSKRGAQETQYF. In DNA form, the CDR3 reads TGTGCCAGCAGCAAGCGGGGGGCACAAGAGACCCAGTACTTC.

This chain connects TRBV9 to TRBJ1-1, with D perhaps TRBD1 (5 bases). The CDR3 has 15 residues. Trimming left V 4 bases short and J 6 bases short, with 19 bases between. Per the germline V gene, CDR1 is SGDLS and CDR2 is YYNGEE. As DNA, the CDR3 is TGTGCCAGCAGCTCTTTGCTAGGGGTTAACGCTGAAGCTTTCTTT. Its translation is CASSSLLGVNAEAFF.

The gene calls are TRBV9 and TRBJ2-1; 10 bases align to TRBD2. In germline, CDR1 is SGDLS, CDR2 YYNGEE. The CDR3 runs to 15 residues. After removal of 4 bases from V and 6 bases from J, the junction contained 7 bases not matched to a gene. The CDR3 DNA reads as TGTGCCAGCAGCCCAAGCGGGGGGGCCCCCAATGAGCAGTTCTTC. It specifies CASSPSGGAPNEQFF.

The CDR3 sequence is CASSSQGAVKNIQYF. The CDR3 DNA follows: TGTGCCAGCAGTAGCCAGGGGGCGGTCAAAAACATTCAGTACTTC. The chain links TRBV27 to TRBJ2-4; 8 nucleotides align to TRBD1. V lost 5 bases, J lost 3 bases, and 6 bases stayed unmatched. CDR1 is MNHEY, CDR2 SMNVEV, per germline (reference sequence). The CDR3 is made up of 15 amino acids.

This rearrangement joins TRBV30 to TRBJ1-1, with a possible D match to TRBD1 (6 bases). Germline loops: CDR1 GTSNPN, CDR2 SVGIG (reference sequence). V lost 4 bases and J 5 bases, leaving 17 bases between the germline ends. This CDR3 region has 14 residues. Here the CDR3 DNA reads TGTGCCTGGACCCCGCGTCAGGGGTATACTGAAGCTTTCTTT. Amino acids: CAWTPRQGYTEAFF.

The chain employs TRBV18 and TRBJ1-4; D remains ambiguous. The CDR3 contains 13 residues. Germline V gene data show CDR1 as KGHSH and CDR2 as LQKENI. The V and J ends lost 3 bases and 3 bases respectively, with 5 bases between them. The CDR3 spells CASSPSANEKLFF. Written as DNA, the CDR3 is TGTGCCAGCTCACCCTCGGCTAATGAAAAACTGTTTTTT.

The J gene is TRBJ2-7, the V gene TRBV6-2 or TRBV6-3; D is unresolved. The CDR3 loop spans 13 amino acids. Germline CDR1 is MNHEY and CDR2 is SVGEGT. V was pared by 1 base and J by 1 base, with 5 bases between. The CDR3 nucleotides are TGTGCCAGCAGTTACTTCGAGTCCTACGAGCAGTACTTC. Its translation is CASSYFESYEQYF.

This clone was seen once. This chain links TRBV5-5 with TRBJ1-1, with TRBD1 matching over 8 bases. This CDR3 has 14 residues. Germline CDR1 SGHKS, CDR2 YYEKEE (reference sequence). The V segment lost 4 bases and the J segment 4 bases; nucleotides outside the gene matches: 6. The DNA for the CDR3 is TGTGCCAGCAGCACGACAGGGGCCAGCACTGAAGCTTTCTTT. It yields the protein CASSTTGASTEAFF.

This clone appeared a few times. The V gene is TRBV6-2 or TRBV6-3, the J gene TRBJ1-6; 10 positions match TRBD1. The CDR3 runs 16 residues. J lost 9 bases, V lost 5 bases, and 10 bases had no gene match. The germline V gene has CDR1 MNHEY and CDR2 SVGEGT. The chain's CDR3 is CASSATGGLVSSPLHF. Here the CDR3 DNA reads TGTGCCAGCAGTGCGACAGGGGGCTTGGTGTCTTCACCCCTCCACTTT.

The J gene is TRBJ2-7, the V gene TRBV9; a possible D gene is TRBD1 (5 bases). Germline V CDR1 and CDR2: SGDLS, YYNGEE. This CDR3 contains 15 residues. V was trimmed by 0 bases and J by 1 base, leaving 11 bases between them. Written as DNA, the CDR3 is TGTGCCAGCAGCGTAGGGTGGGGCGCTTCCTACGAGCAGTACTTC. Residues: CASSVGWGASYEQYF.

This clone was counted a few times. The chain employs TRBV5-1 and TRBJ1-6, with D possibly matching TRBD1 (5 bases). The V end was cut by 0 bases, the J end by 6 bases, with 10 bases between. Germline lookup yields CDR1 SGHRS and CDR2 YFSETQ. CDR3 length equals 15 residues. DNA of the CDR3: TGCGCCAGCAGCTTGGGGGGACGCACTAATTCACCCCTCCACTTT. This gives the protein CASSLGGRTNSPLHF.

V gene TRBV7-6 combines with J gene TRBJ2-1, with TRBD1 identical over 7 bases. The CDR3 consists of 17 residues. V gave up 5 bases and J gave up 3 bases; unmatched junction bases: 13. Germline CDR1 SGHVS, CDR2 FNYEAQ. The CDR3 region is CASSPVTGTSIYNEQFF. The CDR3 DNA follows: TGTGCCAGCAGCCCCGTGACAGGGACAAGTATCTACAATGAGCAGTTCTTC.

The CDR3: CASSLGAGSGNEQFF. For the CDR3, the DNA is TGTGCCAGCAGCTTAGGAGCCGGGTCAGGCAATGAGCAGTTCTTC. V gene TRBV11-2 combines with J gene TRBJ2-1; D uncertain. V was clipped by 1 base and J by 6 bases, with 13 bases between them. The length of the CDR3 is 15 residues. Germline V gene data show CDR1 as SGHAT and CDR2 as FQNNGV.

This chain links TRBV28 with TRBJ2-5; TRBD1 might be the D (6 bases). The CDR3 runs to 13 residues. From germline, CDR1 is MDHEN and CDR2 SYDVKM. V was trimmed by 3 bases and J by 5 bases, leaving 10 bases between them. The chain's CDR3 is CASSFWGRETQYF. In DNA form, the CDR3 reads TGTGCCAGCAGTTTTTGGGGGCGGGAGACCCAGTACTTC. Full variable domain (rest looked up from reference TRBV28 and TRBJ2-5): DVKVTQSSRYLVKRTGEKVFLECVQDMDHENMFWYRQDPGLGLRLIYFSYDVKMKEKGDIPEGYSVSREKKERFSLILESASTNQTSMYLCASSFWGRETQYFGPGTRLLVL.

The chain carries TRBV27 and TRBJ2-3; D gene unclear. The ends were cut back, 1 base at V and 6 bases at J, with 11 bases in the middle. CDR3 length equals 14 residues. Looked up from germline, CDR1 is MNHEY and CDR2 is SMNVEV (reference sequence). The CDR3 bases are TGTGCCAGCAGTTTATATACCCCGTTGGATACGCAGTATTTT. Protein sequence: CASSLYTPLDTQYF.

The chain has TRBV5-6 and TRBJ2-7; the D gene is possibly TRBD1 (5 bases). The germline V and J ends were trimmed by 0 bases and 5 bases, with 12 bases remaining between them. The germline V gene has CDR1 SGHDT and CDR2 YYEEEE. CDR3 length: 14 residues. The CDR3 DNA is TGTGCCAGCAGCTTGGTGGGCAGGGTCCACGAGCAGTACTTC. This codes for CASSLVGRVHEQYF.

The chain has TRBV6-5 and TRBJ2-7, with TRBD1 identical over 9 bases. This CDR3 region has 16 residues. CDR1 is MNHEY and CDR2 is SVGAGI in the germline V gene. The junction had 7 bases not matched to a gene; V was cut back by 2 bases and J by 2 bases. The CDR3 nucleotides read TGTGCCAGCAGTTACGGTGGGACAGGGAAAGCCTACGAGCAGTACTTC. Encoded protein: CASSYGGTGKAYEQYF.

V usage is TRBV4-3 and J usage is TRBJ2-6; a weak D match, TRBD2 (6 bases). V was shortened by 0 bases and J by 2 bases, with 8 bases between the two germline ends. CDR1 and CDR2 from the germline V gene are LGHNA and YSLEER. The CDR3 loop spans 16 amino acids. DNA of the CDR3: TGCGCCAGCAGCCAAGATAGGAGGGCTGGGGCCAACGTCCTGACTTTC. As protein: CASSQDRRAGANVLTF.

CDR3 in amino acids: CASMGLGGRETQYF. The CDR3 DNA reads as TGTGCCAGCATGGGCCTCGGCGGACGAGAGACCCAGTACTTC. V is TRBV27 and J is TRBJ2-5; D not resolved. V shed 7 bases and J shed 4 bases, with 16 bases lying between them. The CDR3 totals 14 residues. Germline loops: CDR1 MNHEY, CDR2 SMNVEV (reference sequence).

This sequence joins TRBV4-1 and TRBJ2-7; TRBD2 is a possible D gene (5 bases). V lost 0 bases to trimming and J lost 3 bases, with 15 bases between them. CDR3 length: 16 residues. Germline CDR1 MGHRA, CDR2 YSYEKL. In DNA form, the CDR3 reads TGCGCCAGCAGCCAAGAGTATTCGGGGTCAGGCTACGAGCAGTACTTC. Translated: CASSQEYSGSGYEQYF.

V gene TRBV27 combines with J gene TRBJ2-5; D may correspond to TRBD1 or TRBD2 (7 bases each). V was clipped by 6 bases and J by 4 bases, with 15 bases between them. The CDR3 runs to 14 residues. In germline, CDR1 is MNHEY, CDR2 SMNVEV (reference sequence). In DNA form, the CDR3 reads TGTGCCAGCAGACACAGGGGAGGGGGAGAGACCCAGTACTTC. This codes for CASRHRGGGETQYF.

The chain links TRBV14 to TRBJ1-4; 7 bases map to TRBD1. The CDR3 runs 16 residues. Germline loops: CDR1 SGHDN, CDR2 FVKESK. V was clipped by 0 bases and J by 7 bases; unmatched bases: 8. The CDR3 DNA sequence: TGTGCCAGCAGCCAAGATATCACAGGGGCGTTTGAAAAACTGTTTTTT. It is translated as CASSQDITGAFEKLFF.

Regarding this clone: Other nucleotide sequences from this sample produce the same CDR3. This chain joins TRBV6-2 or TRBV6-3 and TRBJ1-3, with D hard to call. The V end was cut by 0 bases, the J end by 4 bases, with 7 bases between. The germline gives CDR1 MNHEY, CDR2 SVGEGT. This CDR3 spans 14 amino acids. CDR3 sequence (DNA): TGTGCCAGCAGTTACTCGGGCGGCGGAAACACCATATATTTT. Protein product: CASSYSGGGNTIYF.

V and J are TRBV5-5 and TRBJ1-6, with D maybe TRBD1 (5 bases). V was trimmed by 4 bases and J by 5 bases, leaving 16 bases between them. The CDR3 has 16 residues. CDR1 SGHKS and CDR2 YYEKEE come from the germline V gene (reference sequence). CDR3 region: CASSPDGTPNNSPLHF. The CDR3 nucleotides read TGTGCCAGCAGCCCGGACGGGACCCCAAATAATTCACCCCTCCACTTT.

The genes are TRBV14 and TRBJ1-6; D might be TRBD1 (5 bases). The CDR3 sequence is 16 residues long. The V gene's germline CDR1 is SGHDN and CDR2 FVKESK. Deletions cut 4 bases from V and 3 bases from J, with 13 bases between. This chain's CDR3 is CASSPRTPYYNSPLHF. The CDR3 region has the DNA TGTGCCAGCAGCCCCAGGACACCTTACTATAATTCACCCCTCCACTTT.